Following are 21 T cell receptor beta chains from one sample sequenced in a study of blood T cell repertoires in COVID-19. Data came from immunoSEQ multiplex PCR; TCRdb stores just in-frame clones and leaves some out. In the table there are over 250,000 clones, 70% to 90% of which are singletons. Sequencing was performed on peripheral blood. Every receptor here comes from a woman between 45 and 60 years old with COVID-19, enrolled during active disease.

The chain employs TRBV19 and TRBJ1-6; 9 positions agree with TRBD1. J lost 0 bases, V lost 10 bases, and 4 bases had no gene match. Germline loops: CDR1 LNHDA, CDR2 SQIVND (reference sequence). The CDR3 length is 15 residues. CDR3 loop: CATSTGGSYNSPLHF. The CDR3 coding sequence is TGTGCCACCTCGACAGGGGGCTCCTATAATTCACCCCTCCACTTT. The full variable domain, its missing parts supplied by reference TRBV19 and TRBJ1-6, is DGGITQSPKYLFRKEGQNVTLSCEQNLNHDAMYWYRQDPGQGLRLIYYSQIVNDFQKGDIAEGYSVSREKKESFPLTVTSAQKNPTAFYLCATSTGGSYNSPLHFGNGTRLTVT.

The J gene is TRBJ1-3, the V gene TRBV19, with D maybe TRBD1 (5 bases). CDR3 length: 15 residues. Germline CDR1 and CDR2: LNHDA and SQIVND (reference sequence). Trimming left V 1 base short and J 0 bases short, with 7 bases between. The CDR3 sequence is CASSIGQSSGNTIYF. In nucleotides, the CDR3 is TGTGCCAGTAGTATAGGACAGAGCTCTGGAAACACCATATATTTT.

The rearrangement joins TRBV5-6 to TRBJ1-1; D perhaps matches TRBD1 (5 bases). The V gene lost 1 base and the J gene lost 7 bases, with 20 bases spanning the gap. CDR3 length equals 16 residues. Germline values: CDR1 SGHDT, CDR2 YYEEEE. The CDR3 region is CASSLRGGRGVSEAFF. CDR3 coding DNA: TGTGCCAGCAGCTTGAGGGGTGGGAGGGGAGTAAGTGAAGCTTTCTTT.

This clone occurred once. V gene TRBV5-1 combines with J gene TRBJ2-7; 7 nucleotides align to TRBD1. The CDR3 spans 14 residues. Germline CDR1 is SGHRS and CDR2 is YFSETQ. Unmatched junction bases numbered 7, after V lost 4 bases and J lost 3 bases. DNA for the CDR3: TGCGCCAGCAGCCCAGACAGGGTAGGCTACGAGCAGTACTTC. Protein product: CASSPDRVGYEQYF.

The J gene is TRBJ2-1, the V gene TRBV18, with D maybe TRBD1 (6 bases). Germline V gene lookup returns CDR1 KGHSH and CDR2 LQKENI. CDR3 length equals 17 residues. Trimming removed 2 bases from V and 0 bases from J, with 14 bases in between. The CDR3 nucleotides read TGTGCCAGCTCACCAGGGTCGGTAGGGGGCTCCTACAATGAGCAGTTCTTC. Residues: CASSPGSVGGSYNEQFF.

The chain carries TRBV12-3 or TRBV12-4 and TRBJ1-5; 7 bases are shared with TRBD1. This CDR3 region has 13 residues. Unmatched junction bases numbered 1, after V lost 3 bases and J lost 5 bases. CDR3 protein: CASSFGTDQPQHF. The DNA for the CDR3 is TGTGCCAGCAGTTTTGGGACAGATCAGCCCCAGCATTTT.

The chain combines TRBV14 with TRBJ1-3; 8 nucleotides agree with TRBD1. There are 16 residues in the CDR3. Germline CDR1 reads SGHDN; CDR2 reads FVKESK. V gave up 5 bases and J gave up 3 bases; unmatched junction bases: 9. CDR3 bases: TGTGCCAGCAGCTCTCATCAGGGGGCACTTGGAAACACCATATATTTT. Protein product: CASSSHQGALGNTIYF.

The CDR3 nucleotides read TGTGCCAGCAATGACGGGGGGCGACTCTCCTACGAGCAGTACTTC. Translation: CASNDGGRLSYEQYF. The chain joins TRBV28 to TRBJ2-7, with D possibly TRBD2 on 7 matching bases. CDR1 MDHEN and CDR2 SYDVKM come from the germline V gene. The CDR3 covers 15 residues. With 7 bases removed from V and 0 bases from J, the gap between germline ends came to 16 bases.

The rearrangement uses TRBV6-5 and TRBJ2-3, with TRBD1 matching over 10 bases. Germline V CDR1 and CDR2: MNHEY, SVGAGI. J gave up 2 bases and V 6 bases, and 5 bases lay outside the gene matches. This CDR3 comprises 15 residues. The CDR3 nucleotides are TGTGCCAGCAGAGATAGACAGGGGGCCACAGATACGCAGTATTTT. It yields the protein CASRDRQGATDTQYF.

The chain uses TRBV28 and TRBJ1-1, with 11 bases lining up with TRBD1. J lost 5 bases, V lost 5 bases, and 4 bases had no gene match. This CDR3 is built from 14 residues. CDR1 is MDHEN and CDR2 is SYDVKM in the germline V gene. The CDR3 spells CASSRGQGGTEAFF. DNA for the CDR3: TGTGCCAGCAGTAGGGGACAGGGGGGAACTGAAGCTTTCTTT.

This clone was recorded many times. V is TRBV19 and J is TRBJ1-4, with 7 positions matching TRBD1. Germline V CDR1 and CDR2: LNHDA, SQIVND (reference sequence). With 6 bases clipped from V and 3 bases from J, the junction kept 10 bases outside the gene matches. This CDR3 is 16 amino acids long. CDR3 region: CASSGLRQGSNEKLFF. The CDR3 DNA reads TGTGCCAGTAGCGGACTCCGACAGGGATCTAATGAAAAACTGTTTTTT.

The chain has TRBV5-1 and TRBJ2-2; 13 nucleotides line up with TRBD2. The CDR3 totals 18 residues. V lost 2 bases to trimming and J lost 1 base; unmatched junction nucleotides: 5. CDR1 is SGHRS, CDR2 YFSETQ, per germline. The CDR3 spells CASSFGTSGRVNTGELFF. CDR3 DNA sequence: TGCGCCAGCAGCTTCGGTACTAGCGGGAGGGTGAACACCGGGGAGCTGTTTTTT.

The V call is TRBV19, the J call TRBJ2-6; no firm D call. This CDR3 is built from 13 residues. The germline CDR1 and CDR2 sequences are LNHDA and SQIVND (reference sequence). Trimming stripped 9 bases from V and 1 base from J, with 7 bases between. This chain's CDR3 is CASLLSGANVLTF. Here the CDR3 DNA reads TGTGCCAGCCTACTTTCTGGGGCCAACGTCCTGACTTTC.

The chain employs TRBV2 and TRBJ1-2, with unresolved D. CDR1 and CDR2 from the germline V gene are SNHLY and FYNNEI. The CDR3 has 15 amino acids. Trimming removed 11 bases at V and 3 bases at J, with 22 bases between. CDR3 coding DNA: TGTGCCGAAATAATAGGGAGTTCGCTGGACTATGGCTACACCTTC. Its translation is CAEIIGSSLDYGYTF.

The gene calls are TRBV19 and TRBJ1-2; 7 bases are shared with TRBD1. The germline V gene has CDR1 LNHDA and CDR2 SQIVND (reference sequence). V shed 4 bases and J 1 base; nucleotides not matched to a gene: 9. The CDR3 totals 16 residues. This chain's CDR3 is CASSTHRGDRNYGYTF. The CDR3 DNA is TGTGCCAGTAGTACCCACAGGGGCGATCGTAACTATGGCTACACCTTC.

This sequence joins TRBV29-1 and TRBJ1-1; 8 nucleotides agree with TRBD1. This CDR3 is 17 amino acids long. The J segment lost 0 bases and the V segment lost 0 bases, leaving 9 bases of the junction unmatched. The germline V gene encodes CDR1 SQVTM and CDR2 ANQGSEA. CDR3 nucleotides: TGCAGCGTTGAAGACGACAGGGGACTAAGATTGAACACTGAAGCTTTCTTT. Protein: CSVEDDRGLRLNTEAFF.

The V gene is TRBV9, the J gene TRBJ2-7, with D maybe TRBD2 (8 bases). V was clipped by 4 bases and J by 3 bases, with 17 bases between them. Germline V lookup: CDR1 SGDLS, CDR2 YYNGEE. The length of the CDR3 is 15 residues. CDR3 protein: CASSPPGGDSYEQYF. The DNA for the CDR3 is TGTGCCAGCAGCCCCCCGGGGGGGGACAGCTACGAGCAGTACTTC.

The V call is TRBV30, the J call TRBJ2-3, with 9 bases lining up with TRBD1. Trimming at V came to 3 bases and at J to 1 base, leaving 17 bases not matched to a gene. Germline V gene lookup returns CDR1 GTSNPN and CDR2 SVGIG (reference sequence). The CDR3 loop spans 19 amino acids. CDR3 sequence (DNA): TGTGCCTGGAGGAGAACAGGGGGCGTCGAGCGGCCACGCACAGATACGCAGTATTTT. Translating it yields CAWRRTGGVERPRTDTQYF. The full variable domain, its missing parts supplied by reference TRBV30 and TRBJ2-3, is SQTIHQWPATLVQPVGSPLSLECTVEGTSNPNLYWYRQAAGRGLQLLFYSVGIGQISSEVPQNLSASRPQDRQFILSSKKLLLSDSGFYLCAWRRTGGVERPRTDTQYFGPGTRLTVL.

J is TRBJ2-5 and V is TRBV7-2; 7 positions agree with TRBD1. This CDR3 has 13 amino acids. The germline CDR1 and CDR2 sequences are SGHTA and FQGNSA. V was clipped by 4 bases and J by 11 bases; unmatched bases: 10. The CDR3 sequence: CASSSTLTGAQYF. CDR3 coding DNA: TGTGCCAGCAGCTCTACTCTCACAGGGGCACAGTACTTC.

The chain's CDR3 is CASSGGLAYNNEQFF. In nucleotides, the CDR3 is TGTGCCAGCAGCGGGGGACTAGCGTATAACAATGAGCAGTTCTTC. The rearrangement joins TRBV6-6 to TRBJ2-1; 10 bases fit TRBD2. This CDR3 spans 15 amino acids. The ends lost 6 bases at V and 5 bases at J; junction bases unmatched: 7. Germline CDR1 MNHNY, CDR2 SVGAGI (reference sequence).

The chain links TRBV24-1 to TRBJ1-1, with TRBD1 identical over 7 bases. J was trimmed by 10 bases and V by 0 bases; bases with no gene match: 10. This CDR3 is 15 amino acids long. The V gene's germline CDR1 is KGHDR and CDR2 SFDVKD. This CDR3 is CATSDLKQGIRGAFF. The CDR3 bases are TGTGCCACCAGTGATTTGAAACAGGGGATTCGTGGAGCTTTCTTT.